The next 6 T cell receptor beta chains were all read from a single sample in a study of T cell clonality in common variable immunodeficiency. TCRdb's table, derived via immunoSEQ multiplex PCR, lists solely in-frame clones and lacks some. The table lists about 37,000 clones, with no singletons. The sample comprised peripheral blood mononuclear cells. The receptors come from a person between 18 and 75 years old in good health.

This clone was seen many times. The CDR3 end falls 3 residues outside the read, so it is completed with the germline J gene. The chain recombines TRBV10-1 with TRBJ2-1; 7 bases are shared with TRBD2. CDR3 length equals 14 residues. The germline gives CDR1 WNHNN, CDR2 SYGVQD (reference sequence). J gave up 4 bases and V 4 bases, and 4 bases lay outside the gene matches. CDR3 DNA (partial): TGCGCCAGCAGTGGACTAGCTGAATACAATGAG. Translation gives CASSGLAEYNE. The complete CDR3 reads CASSGLAEYNEQFF.

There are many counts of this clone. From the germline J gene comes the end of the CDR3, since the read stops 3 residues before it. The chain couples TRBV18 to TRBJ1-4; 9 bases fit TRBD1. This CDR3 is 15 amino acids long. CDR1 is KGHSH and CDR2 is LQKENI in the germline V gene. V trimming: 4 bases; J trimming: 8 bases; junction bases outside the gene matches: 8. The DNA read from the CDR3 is TGTGCCAGCTCACTTACAGGGACAGGGAGCGAAAAA. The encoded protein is CASSLTGTGSEK. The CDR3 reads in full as CASSLTGTGSEKLFF.

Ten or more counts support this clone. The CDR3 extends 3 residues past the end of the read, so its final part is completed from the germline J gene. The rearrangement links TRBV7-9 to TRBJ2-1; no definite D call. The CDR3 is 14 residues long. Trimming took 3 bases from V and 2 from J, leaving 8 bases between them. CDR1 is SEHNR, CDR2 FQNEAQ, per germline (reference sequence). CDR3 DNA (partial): TGTGCCAGCAGCTTCCAGGCAACCTACAATGAG. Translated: CASSFQATYNE. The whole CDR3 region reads CASSFQATYNEQFF. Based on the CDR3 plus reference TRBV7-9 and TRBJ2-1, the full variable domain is DTGVSQNPRHKITKRGQNVTFRCDPISEHNRLYWYRQTLGQGPEFLTYFQNEAQLEKSRLLSDRFSAERPKGSFSTLEIQRTEQGDSAMYLCASSFQATYNEQFFGPGTRLTVL.

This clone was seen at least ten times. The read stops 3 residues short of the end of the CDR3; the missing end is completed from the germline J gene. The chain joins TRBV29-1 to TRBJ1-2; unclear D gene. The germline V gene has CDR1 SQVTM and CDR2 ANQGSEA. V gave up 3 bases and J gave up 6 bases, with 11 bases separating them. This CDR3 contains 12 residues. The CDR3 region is CSVDRNPHGYTF. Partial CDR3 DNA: TGCAGCGTTGACAGGAATCCTCATGGC.

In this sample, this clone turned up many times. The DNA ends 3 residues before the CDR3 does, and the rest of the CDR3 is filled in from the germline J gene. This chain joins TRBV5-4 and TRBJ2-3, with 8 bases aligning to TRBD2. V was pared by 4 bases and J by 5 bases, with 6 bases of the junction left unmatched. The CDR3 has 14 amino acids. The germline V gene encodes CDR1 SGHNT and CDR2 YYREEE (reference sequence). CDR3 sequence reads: CASSHPGGQDTQYF. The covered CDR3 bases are TGTGCCAGCAGCCATCCGGGGGGGCAAGATACG.

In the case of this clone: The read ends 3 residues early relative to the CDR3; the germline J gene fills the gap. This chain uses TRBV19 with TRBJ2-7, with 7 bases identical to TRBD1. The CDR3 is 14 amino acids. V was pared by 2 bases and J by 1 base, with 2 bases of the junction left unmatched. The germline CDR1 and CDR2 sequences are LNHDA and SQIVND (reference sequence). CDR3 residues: CASSIYRGSYEQYF. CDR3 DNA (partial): TGTGCCAGTAGTATATACAGGGGTTCCTACGAG.